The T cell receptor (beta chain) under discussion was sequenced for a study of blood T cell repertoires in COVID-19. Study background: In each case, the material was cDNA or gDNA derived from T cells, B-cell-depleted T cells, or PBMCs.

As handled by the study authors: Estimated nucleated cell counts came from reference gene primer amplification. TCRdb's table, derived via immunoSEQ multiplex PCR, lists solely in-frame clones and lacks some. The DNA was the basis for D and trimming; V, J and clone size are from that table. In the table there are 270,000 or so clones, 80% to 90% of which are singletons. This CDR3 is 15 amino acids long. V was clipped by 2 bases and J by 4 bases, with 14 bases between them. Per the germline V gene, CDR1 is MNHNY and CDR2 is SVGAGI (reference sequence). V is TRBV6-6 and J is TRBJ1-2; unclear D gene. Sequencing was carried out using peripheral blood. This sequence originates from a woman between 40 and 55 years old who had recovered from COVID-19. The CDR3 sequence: CASSYGNRRAYGYTF. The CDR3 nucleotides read TGTGCCAGCAGTTACGGGAATCGGAGGGCCTATGGCTACACCTTC.